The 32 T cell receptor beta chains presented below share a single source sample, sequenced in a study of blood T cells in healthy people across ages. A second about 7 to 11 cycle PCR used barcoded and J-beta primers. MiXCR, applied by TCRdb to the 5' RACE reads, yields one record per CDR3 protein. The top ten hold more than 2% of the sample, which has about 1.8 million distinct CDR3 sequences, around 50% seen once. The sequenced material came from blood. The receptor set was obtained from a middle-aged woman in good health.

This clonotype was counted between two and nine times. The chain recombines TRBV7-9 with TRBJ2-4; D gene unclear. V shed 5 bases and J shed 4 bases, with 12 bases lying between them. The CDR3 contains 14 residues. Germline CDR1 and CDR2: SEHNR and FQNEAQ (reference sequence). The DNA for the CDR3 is TGTGCCAGCAGCCCGATCCCCCCTAAAAACATTCAGTACTTC. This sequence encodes CASSPIPPKNIQYF.

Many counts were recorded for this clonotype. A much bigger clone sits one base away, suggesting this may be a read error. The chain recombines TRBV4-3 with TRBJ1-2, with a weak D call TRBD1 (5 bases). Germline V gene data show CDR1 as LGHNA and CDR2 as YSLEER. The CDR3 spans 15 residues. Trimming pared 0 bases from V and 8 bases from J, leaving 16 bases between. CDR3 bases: TGCGCCAGCAGCCAAGAGGGGGAGGGGATAGGGGGCTACACCTTC. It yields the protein CASSQEGEGIGGYTF.

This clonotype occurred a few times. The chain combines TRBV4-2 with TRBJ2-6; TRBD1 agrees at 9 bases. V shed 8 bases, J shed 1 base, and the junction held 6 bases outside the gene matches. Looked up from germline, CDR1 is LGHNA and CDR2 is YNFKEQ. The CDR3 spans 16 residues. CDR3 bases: TGTGCCAGCGGGGACAGGGTGGGTTCTGGGGCCAACGTCCTGACTTTC. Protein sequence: CASGDRVGSGANVLTF.

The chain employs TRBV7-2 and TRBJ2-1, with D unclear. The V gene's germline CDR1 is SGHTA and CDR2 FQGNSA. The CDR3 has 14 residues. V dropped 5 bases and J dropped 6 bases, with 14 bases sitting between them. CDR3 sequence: CASSPDGLLNEQFF. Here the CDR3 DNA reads TGTGCCAGCAGCCCAGATGGTCTACTCAATGAGCAGTTCTTC.

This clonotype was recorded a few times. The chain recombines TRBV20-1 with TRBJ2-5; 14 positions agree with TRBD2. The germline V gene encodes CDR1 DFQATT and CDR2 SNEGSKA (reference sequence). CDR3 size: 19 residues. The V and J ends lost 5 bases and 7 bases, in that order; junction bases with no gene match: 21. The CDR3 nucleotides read TGCAGTGCTGATCTGTCAGGATCGACTAGCGGGGGGGCATTTGGGACCCAGTACTTC. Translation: CSADLSGSTSGGAFGTQYF.

CDR3 coding DNA: TGCAGTGCTAGATACGAAATCAGCGGGCTCGGTACCAAAAACATTCAGTACTTC. As protein: CSARYEISGLGTKNIQYF. The chain has TRBV20-1 and TRBJ2-4, with D possibly matching TRBD2 (6 bases). Trimming stripped 2 bases from V and 2 bases from J, with 22 bases between. The germline V gene has CDR1 DFQATT and CDR2 SNEGSKA (reference sequence). This CDR3 region has 18 residues.

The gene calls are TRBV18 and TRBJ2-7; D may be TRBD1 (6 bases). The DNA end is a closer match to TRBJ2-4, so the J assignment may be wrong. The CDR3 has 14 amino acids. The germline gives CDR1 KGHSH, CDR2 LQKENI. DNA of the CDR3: TGTGCCAGCTCACCACAGGGACAAAAAAACATTCAGTACTTC. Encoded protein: CASSPQGQKNIQYF.

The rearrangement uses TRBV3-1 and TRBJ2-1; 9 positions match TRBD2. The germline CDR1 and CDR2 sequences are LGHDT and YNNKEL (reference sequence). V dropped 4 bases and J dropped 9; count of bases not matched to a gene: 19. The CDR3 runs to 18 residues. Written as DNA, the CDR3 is TGTGCCAGCAGCCGGACCTCTCGGAGGGGACTAGCTTACGGTGAGCAGTTCTTC. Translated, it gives CASSRTSRRGLAYGEQFF.

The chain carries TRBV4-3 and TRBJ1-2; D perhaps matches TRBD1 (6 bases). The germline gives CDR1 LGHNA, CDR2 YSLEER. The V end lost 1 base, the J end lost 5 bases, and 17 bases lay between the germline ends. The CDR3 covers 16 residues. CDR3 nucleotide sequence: TGCGCCAGCAGCCAAGCCCTGCGGGGGACACGGTATGGCTACACCTTC. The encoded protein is CASSQALRGTRYGYTF.

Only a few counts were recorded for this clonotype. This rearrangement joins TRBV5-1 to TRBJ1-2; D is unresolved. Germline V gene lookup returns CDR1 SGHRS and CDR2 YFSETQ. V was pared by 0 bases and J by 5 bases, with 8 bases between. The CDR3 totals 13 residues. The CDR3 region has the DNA TGCGCCAGCAGCTTGGAATATGATTATGGCTACACCTTC. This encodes CASSLEYDYGYTF.

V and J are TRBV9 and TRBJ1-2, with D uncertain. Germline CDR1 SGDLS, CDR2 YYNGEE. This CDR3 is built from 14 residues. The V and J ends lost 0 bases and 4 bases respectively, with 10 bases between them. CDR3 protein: CASSVGEARYGYTF. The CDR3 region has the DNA TGTGCCAGCAGCGTAGGGGAGGCGCGCTATGGCTACACCTTC.

CDR3 DNA: TGTGCCAGCAGCGGTGAGGGCTTGGGGATCTACGAGCAGTACTTC. Translating gives CASSGEGLGIYEQYF. The rearrangement uses TRBV5-6 and TRBJ2-7, with a weak D call TRBD2 (5 bases). This CDR3 has 15 amino acids. The germline V gene has CDR1 SGHDT and CDR2 YYEEEE. V was pared by 4 bases and J by 3 bases, with 17 bases between. Together with reference TRBV5-6 and TRBJ2-7, the CDR3 gives the full variable domain: DAGVTQSPTHLIKTRGQQVTLRCSPKSGHDTVSWYQQALGQGPQFIFQYYEEEERQRGNFPDRFSGHQFPNYSSELNVNALLLGDSALYLCASSGEGLGIYEQYFGPGTRLTVT.

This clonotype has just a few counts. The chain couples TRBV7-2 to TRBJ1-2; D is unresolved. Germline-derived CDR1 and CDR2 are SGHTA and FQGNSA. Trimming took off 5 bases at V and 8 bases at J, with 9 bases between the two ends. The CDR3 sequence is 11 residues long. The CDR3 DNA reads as TGTGCCAGCAGCGCAGGTCCCGGCTACACCTTC. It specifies CASSAGPGYTF.

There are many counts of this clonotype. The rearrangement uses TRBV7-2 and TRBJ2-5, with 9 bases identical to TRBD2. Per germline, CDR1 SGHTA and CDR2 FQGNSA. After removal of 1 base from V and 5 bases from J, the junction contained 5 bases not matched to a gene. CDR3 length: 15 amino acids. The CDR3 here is CASSLGGGGGETQYF. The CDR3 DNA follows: TGTGCCAGCAGCTTAGGAGGCGGGGGGGGTGAGACCCAGTACTTC. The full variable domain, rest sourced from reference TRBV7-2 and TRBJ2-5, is GAGVSQSPSNKVTEKGKDVELRCDPISGHTALYWYRQSLGQGLEFLIYFQGNSAPDKSGLPSDRFSAERTGGSVSTLTIQRTQQEDSAVYLCASSLGGGGGETQYFGPGTRLLVL.

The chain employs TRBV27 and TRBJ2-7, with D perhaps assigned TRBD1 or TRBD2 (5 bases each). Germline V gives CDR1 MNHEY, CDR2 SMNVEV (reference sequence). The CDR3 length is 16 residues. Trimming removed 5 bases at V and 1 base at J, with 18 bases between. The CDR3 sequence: CASSLVGRPFSYEQYF. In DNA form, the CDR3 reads TGTGCCAGCAGTCTCGTGGGACGGCCGTTTTCCTACGAGCAGTACTTC.

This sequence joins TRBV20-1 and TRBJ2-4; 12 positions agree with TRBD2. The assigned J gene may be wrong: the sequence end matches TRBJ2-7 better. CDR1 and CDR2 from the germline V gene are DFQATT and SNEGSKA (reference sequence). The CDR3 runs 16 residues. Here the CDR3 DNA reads TGCAGTGCAACTAGCGGGGGGCAGCTTTACTTCTACGAGCAGTACTTC. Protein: CSATSGGQLYFYEQYF.

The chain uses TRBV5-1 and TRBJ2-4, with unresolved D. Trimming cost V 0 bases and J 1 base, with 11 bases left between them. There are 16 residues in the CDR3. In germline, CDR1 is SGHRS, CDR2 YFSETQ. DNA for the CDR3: TGCGCCAGCAGCTTGGACGGCCCTTCGGCCAAAAACATTCAGTACTTC. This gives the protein CASSLDGPSAKNIQYF.

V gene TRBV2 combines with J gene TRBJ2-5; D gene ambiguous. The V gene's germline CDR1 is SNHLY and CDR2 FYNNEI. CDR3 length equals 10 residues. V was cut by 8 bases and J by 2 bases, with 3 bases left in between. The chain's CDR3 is CASQQETQYF. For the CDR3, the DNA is TGTGCCAGCCAACAAGAGACCCAGTACTTC. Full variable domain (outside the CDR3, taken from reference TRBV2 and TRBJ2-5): EPEVTQTPSHQVTQMGQEVILRCVPISNHLYFYWYRQILGQKVEFLVSFYNNEISEKSEIFDDQFSVERPDGSNFTLKIRSTKLEDSAMYFCASQQETQYFGPGTRLLVL.

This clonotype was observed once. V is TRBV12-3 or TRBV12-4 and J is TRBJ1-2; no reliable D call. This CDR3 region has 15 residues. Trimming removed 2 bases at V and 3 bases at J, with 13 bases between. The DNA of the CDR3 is TGTGCCAGCAGTTTATATGGGTTTTCTGACTATGGCTACACCTTC. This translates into CASSLYGFSDYGYTF.

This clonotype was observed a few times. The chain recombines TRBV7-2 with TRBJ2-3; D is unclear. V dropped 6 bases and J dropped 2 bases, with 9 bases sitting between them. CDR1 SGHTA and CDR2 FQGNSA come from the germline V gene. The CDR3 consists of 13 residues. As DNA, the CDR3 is TGTGCCAGCAGACTAACCATCACAGATACGCAGTATTTT. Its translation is CASRLTITDTQYF.

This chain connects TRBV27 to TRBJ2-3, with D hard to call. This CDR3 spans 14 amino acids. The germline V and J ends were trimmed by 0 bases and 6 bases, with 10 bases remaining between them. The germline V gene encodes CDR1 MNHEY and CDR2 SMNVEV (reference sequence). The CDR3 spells CASSLSGNADTQYF. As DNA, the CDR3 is TGTGCCAGCAGTTTATCGGGAAACGCGGATACGCAGTATTTT.

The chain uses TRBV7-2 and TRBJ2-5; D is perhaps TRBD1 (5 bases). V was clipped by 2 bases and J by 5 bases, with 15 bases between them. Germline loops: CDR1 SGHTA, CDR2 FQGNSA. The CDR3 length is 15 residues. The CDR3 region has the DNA TGTGCCAGCAGCTTAAGGCAGGGTAACGTGGAGACCCAGTACTTC. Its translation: CASSLRQGNVETQYF.

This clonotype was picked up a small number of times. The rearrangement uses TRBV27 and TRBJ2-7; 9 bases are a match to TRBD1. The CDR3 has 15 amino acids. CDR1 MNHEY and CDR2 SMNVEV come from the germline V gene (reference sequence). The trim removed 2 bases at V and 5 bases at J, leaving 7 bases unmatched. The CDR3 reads CASSLSETGGNEQYF. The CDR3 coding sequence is TGTGCCAGCAGTTTAAGCGAGACAGGGGGAAACGAGCAGTACTTC.

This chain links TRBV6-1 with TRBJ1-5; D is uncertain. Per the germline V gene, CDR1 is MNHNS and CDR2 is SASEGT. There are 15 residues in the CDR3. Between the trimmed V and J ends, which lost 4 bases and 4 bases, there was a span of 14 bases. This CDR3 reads CASSGRRAGNQPQHF. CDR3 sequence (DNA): TGTGCCAGCAGTGGCCGACGCGCCGGAAATCAGCCCCAGCATTTT.

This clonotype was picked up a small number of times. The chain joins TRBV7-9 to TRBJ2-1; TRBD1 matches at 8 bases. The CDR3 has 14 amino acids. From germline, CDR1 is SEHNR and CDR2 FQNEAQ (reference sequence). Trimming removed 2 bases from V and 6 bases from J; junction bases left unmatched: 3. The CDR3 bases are TGTGCCAGCAGCTTACAGGGGGCGTTCAATGAGCAGTTCTTC. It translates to CASSLQGAFNEQFF.

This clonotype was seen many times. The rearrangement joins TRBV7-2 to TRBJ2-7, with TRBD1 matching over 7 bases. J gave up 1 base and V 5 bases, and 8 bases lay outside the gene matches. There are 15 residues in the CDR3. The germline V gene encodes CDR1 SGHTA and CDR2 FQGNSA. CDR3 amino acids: CASSKQTGPSYEQYF. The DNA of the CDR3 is TGTGCCAGCAGCAAACAGACAGGGCCTTCCTACGAGCAGTACTTC.

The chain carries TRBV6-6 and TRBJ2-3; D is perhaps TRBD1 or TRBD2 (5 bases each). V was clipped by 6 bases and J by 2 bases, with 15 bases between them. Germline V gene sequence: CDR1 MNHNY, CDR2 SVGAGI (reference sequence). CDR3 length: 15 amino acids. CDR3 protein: CASSQRRGDTDTQYF. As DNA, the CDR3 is TGTGCCAGCAGCCAACGCCGGGGCGACACAGATACGCAGTATTTT.

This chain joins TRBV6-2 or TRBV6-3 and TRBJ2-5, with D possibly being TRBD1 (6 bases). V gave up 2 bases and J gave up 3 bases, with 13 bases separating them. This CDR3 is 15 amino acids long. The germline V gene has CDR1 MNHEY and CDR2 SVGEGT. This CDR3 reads CASSYARRGKETQYF. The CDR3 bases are TGTGCCAGCAGTTACGCGAGAAGGGGGAAAGAGACCCAGTACTTC.

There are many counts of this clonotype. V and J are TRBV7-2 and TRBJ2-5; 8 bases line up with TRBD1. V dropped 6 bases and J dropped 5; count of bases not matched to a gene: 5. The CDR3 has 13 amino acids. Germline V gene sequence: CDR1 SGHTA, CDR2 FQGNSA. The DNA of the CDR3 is TGTGCCAGCAGGTCCACAGGGGGGGAGACCCAGTACTTC. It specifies CASRSTGGETQYF.

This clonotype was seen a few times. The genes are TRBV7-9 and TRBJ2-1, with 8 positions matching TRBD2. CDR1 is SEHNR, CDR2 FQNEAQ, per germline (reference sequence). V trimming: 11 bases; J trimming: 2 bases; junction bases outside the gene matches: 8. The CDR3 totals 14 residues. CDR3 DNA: TGTGCCTCCCGGGGGGGGTCCCCCTACAATGAGCAGTTCTTC. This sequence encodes CASRGGSPYNEQFF.

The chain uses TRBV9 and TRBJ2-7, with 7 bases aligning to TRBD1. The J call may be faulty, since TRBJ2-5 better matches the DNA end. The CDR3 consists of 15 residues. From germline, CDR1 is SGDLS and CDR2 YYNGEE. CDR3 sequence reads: CASSAWDSPQETQYF. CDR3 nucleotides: TGTGCCAGCAGCGCATGGGACAGCCCCCAAGAGACCCAGTACTTC.

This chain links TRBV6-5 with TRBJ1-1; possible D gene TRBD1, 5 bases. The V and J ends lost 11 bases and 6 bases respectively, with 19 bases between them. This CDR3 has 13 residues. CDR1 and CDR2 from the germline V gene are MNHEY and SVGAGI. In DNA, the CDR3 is TGTGCCGTCATGTCAGGGAATAGGGCTGAAGCTTTCTTT. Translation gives CAVMSGNRAEAFF.